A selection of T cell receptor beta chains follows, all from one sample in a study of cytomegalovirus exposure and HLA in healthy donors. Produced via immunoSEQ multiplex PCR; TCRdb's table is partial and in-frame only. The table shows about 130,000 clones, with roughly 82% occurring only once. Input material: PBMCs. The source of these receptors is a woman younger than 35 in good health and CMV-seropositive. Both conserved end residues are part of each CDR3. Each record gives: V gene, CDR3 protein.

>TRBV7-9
CASSPKTGRDYGYTF
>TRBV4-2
CASSQEGPQYF
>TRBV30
CAWSVRPNEKLFF
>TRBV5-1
CASSLGGVPYGYTF
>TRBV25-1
CASRPTGIETQYF
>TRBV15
CATGRQGIDEQYF
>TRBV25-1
CASSEFEANSKNIQYF
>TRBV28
CASSYLGTGSSGNTIYF
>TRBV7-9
CASSLAGGLRTGELFF
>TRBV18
CASSPGGTGPGNTIYF
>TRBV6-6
CASSPGGEGELFF
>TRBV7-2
CASSLTLATYNEQFF
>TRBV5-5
CASSISDREVMNTEAFF
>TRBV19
CASSIGQAMNTEAFF
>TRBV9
CASSGRDLLAGGLYQETQYF
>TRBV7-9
CASSLKREETQYF
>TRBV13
CASSLTGAPSSYEQYF
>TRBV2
CASRPDTVYGYTF
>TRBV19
CASSIDDTGELFF
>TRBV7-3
CASSPGLAGNNEQFF
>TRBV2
CASRIQTATNEKLFF
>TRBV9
CASSRQGATNYGYTF
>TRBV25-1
CASSRAGAYNEQFF
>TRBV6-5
CASTLQGAATGELFF
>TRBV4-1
CASSQVAILSYNEQFF
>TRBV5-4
CASSWLAGGQETQYF
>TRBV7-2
CASSRTSGVTDTQYF
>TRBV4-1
CASSPTSTQETQYF
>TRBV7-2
CASSPGTAYYEQYF
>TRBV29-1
CSVEGYGYEQYF
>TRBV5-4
CASSFWTGADTQYF